Sequencing of this T cell receptor beta chain was carried out in a study of T-cell reconstitution after alpha-beta-depleted transplantation in children. Unique molecular identifiers tagged the TCRbeta library. TCRdb re-analysed the PCR reads in MiXCR, keeping a single row per CDR3 protein. Of about 610,000 distinct CDR3 sequences in the sample, over 9.5% were seen once. This clonotype was found a few times. Trimming removed 5 bases from V and 5 bases from J; junction bases left unmatched: 16. CDR1 and CDR2 from the germline V gene are SQVTM and ANQGSEA. The CDR3 length is 19 residues. The source is a human donor who donated a stem cell graft to a child with acute myeloid leukemia. The sequencing here drew on PBMCs from the stem cell graft donor, taken from the stem cell graft. V is TRBV29-1 and J is TRBJ2-2, with TRBD2 identical over 14 bases. CDR3 sequence (DNA): TGCAGCGTTTCTCACCCGGGACTAGCGGGAGTAGAGGGGACCGGGGAGCTGTTTTTT. Translating gives CSVSHPGLAGVEGTGELFF.